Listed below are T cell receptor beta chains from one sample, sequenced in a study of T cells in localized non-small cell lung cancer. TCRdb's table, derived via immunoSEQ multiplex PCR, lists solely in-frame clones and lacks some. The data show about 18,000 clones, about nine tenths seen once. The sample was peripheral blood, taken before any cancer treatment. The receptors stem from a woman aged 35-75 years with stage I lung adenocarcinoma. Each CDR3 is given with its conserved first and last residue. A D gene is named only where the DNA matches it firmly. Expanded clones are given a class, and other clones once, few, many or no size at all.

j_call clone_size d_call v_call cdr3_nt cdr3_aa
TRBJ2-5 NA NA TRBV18 TGTGCCAGCTCACCATCGGGCGGACAAGAGACCCAGTACTTC CASSPSGGQETQYF
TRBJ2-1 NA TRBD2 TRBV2 TGTGCCAGCACTAGACTAGCGGAATACAATGAGCAGTTCTTC CASTRLAEYNEQFF
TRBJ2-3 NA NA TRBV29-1 TGCAGCGTCGTTAGCGTTTCTAGCACAGATACGCAGTATTTT CSVVSVSSTDTQYF
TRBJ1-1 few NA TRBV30 TGTGCCTGGAGTACCCGACAGCTAATGAACACTGAAGCTTTCTTT CAWSTRQLMNTEAFF
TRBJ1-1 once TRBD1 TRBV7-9 TGTGCCAGCAGCTTAGGGGCAGGGGGCTTGAACACTGAAGCTTTCTTT CASSLGAGGLNTEAFF
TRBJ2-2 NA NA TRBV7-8 TGTGCCAGCAGCCCACTTACCGGGGAGCTGTTTTTT CASSPLTGELFF
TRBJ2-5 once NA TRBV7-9 TGTGCCAGCAGCTCGGGGGACTTTCCGCGGGAGACCCAGTACTTC CASSSGDFPRETQYF
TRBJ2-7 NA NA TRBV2 TGTGCCAGCAGCCAGGACTACGAGCAGTACTTC CASSQDYEQYF
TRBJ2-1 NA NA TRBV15 TGTGCCACCAGCTCCCAACACGAGTCACACTACAATGAGCAGTTCTTC CATSSQHESHYNEQFF
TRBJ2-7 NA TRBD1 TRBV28 TGTGCCAGCAGTTCGGGACAGTCCTACGAGCAGTACTTC CASSSGQSYEQYF
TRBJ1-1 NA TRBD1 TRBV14 TGTGCCAGCAGCCTAGAGGACAGGGGGATAATACCTGAAGCTTTCTTT CASSLEDRGIIPEAFF
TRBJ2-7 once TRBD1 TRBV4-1 TGCGCCAGCAGCAGAGACAGGGGCGGATACGAGCAGTACTTC CASSRDRGGYEQYF
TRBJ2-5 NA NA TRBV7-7 TGTGCTAGCAGCTTAGGCTTCGAAGAGACCCAGTACTTC CASSLGFEETQYF
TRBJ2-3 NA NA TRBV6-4 TGTGCCAGCAGCCTAGGCAGGGACCCAGATACGCAGTATTTT CASSLGRDPDTQYF
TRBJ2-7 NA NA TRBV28 TGTGCCAGCAGTTTGGACGAGATGAGGACGCAGTACTTC CASSLDEMRTQYF
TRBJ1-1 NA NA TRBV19 TGTGCCAGTAGTATGGGAGGGTTGGTGAACACTGAAGCTTTCTTT CASSMGGLVNTEAFF
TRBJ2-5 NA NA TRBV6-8 TGTGCCAGCAGTTATAAGGCCATTCGGGAGACCCAGTACTTC CASSYKAIRETQYF
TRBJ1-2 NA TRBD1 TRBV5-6 TGTGCCAGCAGCTTGTGGAGGGACAGGGGCGGCTATGGCTACACCTTC CASSLWRDRGGYGYTF
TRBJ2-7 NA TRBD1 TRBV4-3 TGCGCCAGCAGCCAAGGGTCCGACGCCGGGACAGGGACCTACGAGCAGTACTTC CASSQGSDAGTGTYEQYF
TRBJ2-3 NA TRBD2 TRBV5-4 TGTGCCAGCAGCTTGGGGGCGGGGGGGAACACAGATACGCAGTATTTT CASSLGAGGNTDTQYF
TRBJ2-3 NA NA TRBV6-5 TGTGCCAGCAGTTACTCCGGGACTAGCACAGATACGCAGTATTTT CASSYSGTSTDTQYF
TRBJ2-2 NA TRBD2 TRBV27 TGTGCCAGCGGAACGACTAGCGCCACCGGGGAGCTGTTTTTT CASGTTSATGELFF
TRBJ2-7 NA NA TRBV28 TGTGCCAGCAGTTCGGGGACTCCAAAATCCTACGAGCAGTACTTC CASSSGTPKSYEQYF
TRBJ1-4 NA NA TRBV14 TGTGCCAGCAGCAGACAGGAGAATGAAAAACTGTTTTTT CASSRQENEKLFF
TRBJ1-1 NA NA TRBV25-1 TGTGCCTGCAGGGGATCAGCTTTCTTT CACRGSAFF
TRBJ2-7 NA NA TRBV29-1 TGCAGCGTTCAGGGCCCGAGGAGCTCCTACGAGCAGTACTTC CSVQGPRSSYEQYF
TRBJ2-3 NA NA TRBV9 TGTGCCAGCAGGGGCGGGAAGAGTTCGGATACGCAGTATTTT CASRGGKSSDTQYF
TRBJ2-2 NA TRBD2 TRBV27 TGTGCCAGCAGTCCACGACTAGCGGGTAGCACCGGGGAGCTGTTTTTT CASSPRLAGSTGELFF
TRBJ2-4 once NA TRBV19 TGTGCCAGTAGCCGAGGGGGGTTAGCCAAAAACATTCAGTACTTC CASSRGGLAKNIQYF
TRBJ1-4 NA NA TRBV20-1 TGCAGTACAGGGACGGGAGAAAAACTGTTTTTT CSTGTGEKLFF
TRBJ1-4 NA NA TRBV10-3 TGTGCCATCAGCCCCTCGGAAAATGAAAAACTGTTTTTT CAISPSENEKLFF
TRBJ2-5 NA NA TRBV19 TGTGCCAGTAGTAGCGGGGCCGGGGAGACCCAGTACTTC CASSSGAGETQYF
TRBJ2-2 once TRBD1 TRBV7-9 TGTGCCACCCGGACAGGGGGACCCGGGGAGCTGTTTTTT CATRTGGPGELFF
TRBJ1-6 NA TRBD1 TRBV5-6 TGTGCCAGCAACCCGGCAGGGGGCAATTCACCCCTCCACTTT CASNPAGGNSPLHF
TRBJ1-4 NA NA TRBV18 TGTGCCAGCTCACCATCGGGAGCAACTAATGAAAAACTGTTTTTT CASSPSGATNEKLFF
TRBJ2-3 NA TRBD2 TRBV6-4 TGTGCCAGCAGTGGCTCGGGGGGGAGAGGCACAGATACGCAGTATTTT CASSGSGGRGTDTQYF
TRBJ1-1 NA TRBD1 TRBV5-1 TGCGCCAGCAGCGCCGGACAGGGTGGAACTGAAGCTTTCTTT CASSAGQGGTEAFF
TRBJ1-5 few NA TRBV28 TGTGCCAGTCTGGGCAATCAGCCCCAGCATTTT CASLGNQPQHF
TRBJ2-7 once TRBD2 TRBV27 TGTGCCAGCAGTTTCGGCGGGAGAACCGAGCAGTACTTC CASSFGGRTEQYF
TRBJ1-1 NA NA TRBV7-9 TGTGCCAGCAGCTTAGCCCTAGGGGATAGGGGGACTGAAGCTTTCTTT CASSLALGDRGTEAFF
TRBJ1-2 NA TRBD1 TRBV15 TGTGCCACCAGCAGAGAAGCAGGGGGGAACTATGGCTACACCTTC CATSREAGGNYGYTF
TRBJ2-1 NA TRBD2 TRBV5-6 TGTGCCAGCAGCCCCGGGACTAGCGGGACCTACAATGAGCAGTTCTTC CASSPGTSGTYNEQFF
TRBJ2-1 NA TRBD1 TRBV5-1 TGCGCCAGCAGCTCCGGGACAGAACGATACAATGAGCAGTTCTTC CASSSGTERYNEQFF
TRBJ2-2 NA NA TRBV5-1 TGCGCCAGCAGCTTTGACGACACCGGGGAGCTGTTTTTT CASSFDDTGELFF
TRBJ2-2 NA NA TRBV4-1 TGCGCCAGCAGCCAAGGGCACGACGGCGGGGAGCTGTTTTTT CASSQGHDGGELFF
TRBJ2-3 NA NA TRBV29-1 TGCAGCGTTGAAAAGGCAGAGACAGATACGCAGTATTTT CSVEKAETDTQYF
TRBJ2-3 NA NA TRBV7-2 TGTGCCAGCAGCGTAGGAAGGTCCGTGGGGCAGTATTTT CASSVGRSVGQYF
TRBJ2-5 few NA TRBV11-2 TGTGCCAGCAGCTTATCGGGAACTGGCGGGGCGGCACGGGAGACCCAGTACTTC CASSLSGTGGAARETQYF
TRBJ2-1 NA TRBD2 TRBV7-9 TGTGCCAGCAGCAGTATAGCGGGGGGCCTTTACAATGAGCAGTTCTTC CASSSIAGGLYNEQFF